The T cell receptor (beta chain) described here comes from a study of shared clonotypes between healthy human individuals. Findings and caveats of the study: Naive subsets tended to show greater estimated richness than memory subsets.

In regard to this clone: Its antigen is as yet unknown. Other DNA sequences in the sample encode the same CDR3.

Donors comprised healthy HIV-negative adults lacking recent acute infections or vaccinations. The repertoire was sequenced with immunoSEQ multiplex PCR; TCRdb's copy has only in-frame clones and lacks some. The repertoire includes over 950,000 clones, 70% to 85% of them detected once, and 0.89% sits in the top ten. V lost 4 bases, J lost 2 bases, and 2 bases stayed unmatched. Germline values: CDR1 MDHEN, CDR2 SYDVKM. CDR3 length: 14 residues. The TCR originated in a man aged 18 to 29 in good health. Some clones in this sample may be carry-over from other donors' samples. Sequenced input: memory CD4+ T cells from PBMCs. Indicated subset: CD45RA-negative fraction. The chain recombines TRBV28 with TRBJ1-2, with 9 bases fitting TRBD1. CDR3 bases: TGTGCCAGCAGTTCACAGGGGGCGAACTATGGCTACACCTTC. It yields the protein CASSSQGANYGYTF.